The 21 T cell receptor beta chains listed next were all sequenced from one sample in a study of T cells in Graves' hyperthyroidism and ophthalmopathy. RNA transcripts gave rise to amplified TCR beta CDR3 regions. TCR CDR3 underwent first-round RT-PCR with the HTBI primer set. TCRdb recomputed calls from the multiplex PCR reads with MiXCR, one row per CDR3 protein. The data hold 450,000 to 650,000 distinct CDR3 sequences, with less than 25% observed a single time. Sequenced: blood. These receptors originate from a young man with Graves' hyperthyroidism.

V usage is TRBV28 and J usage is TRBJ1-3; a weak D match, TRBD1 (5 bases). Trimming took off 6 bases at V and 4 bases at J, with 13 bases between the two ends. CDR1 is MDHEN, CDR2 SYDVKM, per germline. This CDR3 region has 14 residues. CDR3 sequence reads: CASSSGTSGNTIYF. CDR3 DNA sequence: TGTGCCAGCAGCTCGGGGACGTCAGGAAACACCATATATTTT.

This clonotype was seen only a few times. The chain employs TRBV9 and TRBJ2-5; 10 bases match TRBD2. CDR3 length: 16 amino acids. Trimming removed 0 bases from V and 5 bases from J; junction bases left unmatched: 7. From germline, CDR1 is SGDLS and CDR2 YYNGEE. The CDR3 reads CASSVDGSGGQETQYF. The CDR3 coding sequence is TGTGCCAGCAGCGTAGACGGTAGCGGGGGGCAGGAGACCCAGTACTTC.

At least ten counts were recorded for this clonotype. The CDR3 DNA is TGTGCCAGCAGCCCCAGGGCGTACCCCGGGGAGCTGTTTTTT. It translates to CASSPRAYPGELFF. The chain employs TRBV11-1 and TRBJ2-2; D is possibly TRBD1 (5 bases). The CDR3 consists of 14 residues. V lost 5 bases and J lost 6, with 13 bases in between. Looked up from germline, CDR1 is SGHAT and CDR2 is FQDESV (reference sequence).

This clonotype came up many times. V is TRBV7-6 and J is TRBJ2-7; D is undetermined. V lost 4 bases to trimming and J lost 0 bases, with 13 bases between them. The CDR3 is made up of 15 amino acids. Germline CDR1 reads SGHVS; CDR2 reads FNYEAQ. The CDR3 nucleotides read TGTGCCAGCAGCTCGACGCCAACCGACTCCTACGAGCAGTACTTC. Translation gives CASSSTPTDSYEQYF.

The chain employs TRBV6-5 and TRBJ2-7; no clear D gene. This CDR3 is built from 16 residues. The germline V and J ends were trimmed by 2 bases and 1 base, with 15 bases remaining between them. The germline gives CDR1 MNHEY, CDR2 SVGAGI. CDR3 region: CASSYQKWTESYEQYF. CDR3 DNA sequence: TGTGCCAGCAGTTACCAGAAGTGGACGGAGTCCTACGAGCAGTACTTC.

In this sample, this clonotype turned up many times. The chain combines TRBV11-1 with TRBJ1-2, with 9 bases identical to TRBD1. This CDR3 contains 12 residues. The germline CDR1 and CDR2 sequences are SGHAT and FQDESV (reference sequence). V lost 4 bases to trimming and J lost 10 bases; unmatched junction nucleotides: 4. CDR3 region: CASSSGQGFYTF. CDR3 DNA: TGTGCCAGCAGCTCGGGACAGGGTTTCTACACCTTC. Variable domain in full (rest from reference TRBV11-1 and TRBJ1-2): EAEVAQSPRYKITEKSQAVAFWCDPISGHATLYWYRQILGQGPELLVQFQDESVVDDSQLPKDRFSAERLKGVDSTLKIQPAELGDSAMYLCASSSGQGFYTFGSGTRLTVV.

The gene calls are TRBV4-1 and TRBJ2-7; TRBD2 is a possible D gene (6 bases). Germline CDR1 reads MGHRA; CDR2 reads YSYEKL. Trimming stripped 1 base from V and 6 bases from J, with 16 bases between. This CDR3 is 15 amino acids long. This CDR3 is CASSQGLARRSEQYF. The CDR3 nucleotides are TGCGCCAGCAGCCAAGGCCTAGCGAGAAGGAGCGAGCAGTACTTC.

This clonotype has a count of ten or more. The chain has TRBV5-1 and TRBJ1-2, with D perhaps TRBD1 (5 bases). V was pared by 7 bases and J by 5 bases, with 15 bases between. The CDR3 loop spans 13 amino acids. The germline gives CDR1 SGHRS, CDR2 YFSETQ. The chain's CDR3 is CASRRGTEYGYTF. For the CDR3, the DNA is TGCGCCAGCCGCCGCGGGACGGAATATGGCTACACCTTC. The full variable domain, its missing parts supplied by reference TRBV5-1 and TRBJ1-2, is KAGVTQTPRYLIKTRGQQVTLSCSPISGHRSVSWYQQTPGQGLQFLFEYFSETQRNKGNFPGRFSGRQFSNSRSEMNVSTLELGDSALYLCASRRGTEYGYTFGSGTRLTVV.

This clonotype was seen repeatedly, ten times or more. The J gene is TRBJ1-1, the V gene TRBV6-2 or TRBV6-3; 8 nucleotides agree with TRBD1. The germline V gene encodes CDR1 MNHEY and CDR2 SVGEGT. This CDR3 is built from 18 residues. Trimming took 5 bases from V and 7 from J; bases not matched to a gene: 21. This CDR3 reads CASSRQFTLSGGAGEAFF. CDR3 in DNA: TGTGCCAGCAGTCGCCAATTTACTCTCTCAGGGGGCGCAGGTGAAGCTTTCTTT.

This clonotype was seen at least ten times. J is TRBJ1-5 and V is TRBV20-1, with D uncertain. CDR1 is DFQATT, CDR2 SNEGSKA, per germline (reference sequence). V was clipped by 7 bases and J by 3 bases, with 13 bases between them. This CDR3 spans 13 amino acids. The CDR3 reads CSVRGGLNQPQHF. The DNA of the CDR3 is TGCAGTGTCCGAGGAGGGCTCAATCAGCCCCAGCATTTT.

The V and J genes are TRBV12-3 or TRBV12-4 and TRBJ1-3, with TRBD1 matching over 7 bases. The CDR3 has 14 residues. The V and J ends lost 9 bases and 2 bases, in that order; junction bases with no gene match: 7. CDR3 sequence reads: CASQPTGAGNTIYF. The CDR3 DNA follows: TGTGCCAGTCAGCCCACAGGGGCTGGAAACACCATATATTTT.

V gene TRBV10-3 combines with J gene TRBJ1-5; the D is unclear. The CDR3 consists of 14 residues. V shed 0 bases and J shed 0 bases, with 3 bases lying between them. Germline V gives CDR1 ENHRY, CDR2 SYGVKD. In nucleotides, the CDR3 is TGTGCCATCAGTGAGTCCCTTAGCAATCAGCCCCAGCATTTT. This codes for CAISESLSNQPQHF.

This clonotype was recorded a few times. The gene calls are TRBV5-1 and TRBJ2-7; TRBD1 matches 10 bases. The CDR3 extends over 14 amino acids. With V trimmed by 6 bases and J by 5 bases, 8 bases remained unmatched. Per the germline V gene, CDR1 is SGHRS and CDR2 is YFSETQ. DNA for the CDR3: TGCGCCAGCATCACCGGGACAGGGGTCCACGAGCAGTACTTC. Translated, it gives CASITGTGVHEQYF. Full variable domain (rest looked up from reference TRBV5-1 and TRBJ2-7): KAGVTQTPRYLIKTRGQQVTLSCSPISGHRSVSWYQQTPGQGLQFLFEYFSETQRNKGNFPGRFSGRQFSNSRSEMNVSTLELGDSALYLCASITGTGVHEQYFGPGTRLTVT.

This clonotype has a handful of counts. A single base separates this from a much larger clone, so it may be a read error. The CDR3 protein is CASCPWDRGPEQYF. The CDR3 nucleotides are TGTGCCAGCTGCCCATGGGACAGGGGCCCCGAGCAGTACTTC. The chain uses TRBV7-6 and TRBJ2-7; 10 bases align to TRBD1. The junction had 10 bases not matched to a gene; V was cut back by 8 bases and J by 6 bases. The CDR3 covers 14 residues. The germline CDR1 and CDR2 sequences are SGHVS and FNYEAQ.

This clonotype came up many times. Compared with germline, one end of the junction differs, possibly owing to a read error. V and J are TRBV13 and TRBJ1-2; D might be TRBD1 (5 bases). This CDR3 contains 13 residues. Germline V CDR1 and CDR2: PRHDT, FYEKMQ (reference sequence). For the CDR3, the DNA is TGCGCCAGCAGCTTGGGGCACAACTATGGCTACACCTTC. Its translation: CASSLGHNYGYTF. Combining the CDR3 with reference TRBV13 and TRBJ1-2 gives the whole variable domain AAGVIQSPRHLIKEKRETATLKCYPIPRHDTVYWYQQGPGQDPQFLISFYEKMQSDKGSIPDRFSAQQFSDYHSELNMSSLELGDSALYFCASSLGHNYGYTFGSGTRLTVV.

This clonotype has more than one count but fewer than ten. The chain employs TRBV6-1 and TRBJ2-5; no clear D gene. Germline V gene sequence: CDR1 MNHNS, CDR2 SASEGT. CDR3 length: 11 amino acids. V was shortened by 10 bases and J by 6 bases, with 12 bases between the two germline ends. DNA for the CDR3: TGTGCCACCACGGTGGGCCAGACCCAGTACTTC. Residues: CATTVGQTQYF.

The chain's CDR3 is CATSASGVNNEQYF. CDR3 coding DNA: TGTGCCACCAGCGCTAGCGGGGTGAACAATGAGCAGTACTTC. V and J are TRBV24-1 and TRBJ2-7, with 9 bases lining up with TRBD2. This CDR3 has 14 residues. The germline gives CDR1 KGHDR, CDR2 SFDVKD. With 7 bases clipped from V and 7 bases from J, the junction kept 10 bases outside the gene matches.

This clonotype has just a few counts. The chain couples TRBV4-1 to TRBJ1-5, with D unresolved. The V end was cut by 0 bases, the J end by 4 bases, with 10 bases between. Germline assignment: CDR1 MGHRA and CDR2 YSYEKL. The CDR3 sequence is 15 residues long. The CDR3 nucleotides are TGCGCCAGCAGCCAAGAAGGGATATTTAATCAGCCCCAGCATTTT. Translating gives CASSQEGIFNQPQHF.

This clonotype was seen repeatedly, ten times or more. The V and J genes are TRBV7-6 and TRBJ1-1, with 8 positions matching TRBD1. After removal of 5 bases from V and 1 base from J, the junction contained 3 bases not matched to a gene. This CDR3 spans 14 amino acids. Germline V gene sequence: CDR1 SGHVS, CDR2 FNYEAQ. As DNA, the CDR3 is TGTGCCAGCAGCCGGACAGGGCCGAACACTGAAGCTTTCTTT. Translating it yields CASSRTGPNTEAFF.

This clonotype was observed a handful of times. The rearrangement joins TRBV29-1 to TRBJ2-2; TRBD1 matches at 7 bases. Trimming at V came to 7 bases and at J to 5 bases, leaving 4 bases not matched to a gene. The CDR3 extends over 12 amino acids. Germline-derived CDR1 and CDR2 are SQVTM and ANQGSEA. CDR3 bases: TGCAGCGCGGGACAGCCGACCGGGGAGCTGTTTTTT. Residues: CSAGQPTGELFF.

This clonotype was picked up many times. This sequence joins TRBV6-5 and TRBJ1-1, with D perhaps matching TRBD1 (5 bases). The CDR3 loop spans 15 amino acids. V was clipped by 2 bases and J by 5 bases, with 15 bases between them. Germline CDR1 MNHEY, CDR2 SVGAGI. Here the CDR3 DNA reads TGTGCCAGCAGTTACATTGGGGGAAGAAGAACTGAAGCTTTCTTT. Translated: CASSYIGGRRTEAFF.